The T cell receptor beta chain described here comes from a study of T cells in Graves' hyperthyroidism and ophthalmopathy. General study points: Patients with ophthalmopathy were separated from those with stable hyperthyroidism by a 13 V-J model.

This clonotype was found many times. Antigen: not known. Amplification of TCR beta CDR3 regions was performed using RNA transcripts as template. A set of HTBI primers served as the primers for a first-round RT-PCR of the TCR CDR3. Each CDR3 protein is one row after TCRdb ran MiXCR on the multiplex PCR reads. The profile shows under 650,000 distinct CDR3 sequences, around 15% of them singletons. This CDR3 region has 14 residues. V lost 4 bases, J lost 4 bases, and 13 bases lay in between. Across 18 months, stable Graves' hyperthyroidism was marked by no progression to ophthalmopathy. Criteria for exclusion of patients were uncontrolled infection, other autoimmune disease, pregnancy or lactation.

The rearrangement links TRBV12-3 or TRBV12-4 to TRBJ1-1; D is unresolved. The sequence was collected from a woman in her twenties or thirties with Graves' hyperthyroidism. Source material: blood. The chain's CDR3 is CASSYRGGSTEAFF. CDR3 sequence (DNA): TGTGCCAGCAGTTATCGGGGTGGTTCCACTGAAGCTTTCTTT.